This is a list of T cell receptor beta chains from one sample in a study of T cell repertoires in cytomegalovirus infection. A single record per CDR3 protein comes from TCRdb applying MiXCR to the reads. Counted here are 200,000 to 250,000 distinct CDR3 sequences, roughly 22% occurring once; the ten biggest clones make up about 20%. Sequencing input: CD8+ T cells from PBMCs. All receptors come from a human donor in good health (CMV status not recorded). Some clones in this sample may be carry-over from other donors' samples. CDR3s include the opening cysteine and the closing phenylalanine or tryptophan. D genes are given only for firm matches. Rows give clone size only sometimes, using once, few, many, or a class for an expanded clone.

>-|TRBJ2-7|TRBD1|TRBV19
CASSIPDREWEQYF
TGTGCCAGTAGTATACCCGACAGGGAGTGGGAGCAGTACTTC
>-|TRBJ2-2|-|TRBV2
CASSETGTGELFF
TGTGCCAGCAGTGAAACGGGGACCGGGGAGCTGTTTTTT
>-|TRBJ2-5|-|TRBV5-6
CASCFGWDLQETQYF
TGTGCCAGCTGTTTTGGGTGGGACCTCCAAGAGACCCAGTACTTC
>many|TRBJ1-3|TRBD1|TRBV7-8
CASSLAGTVLGNTIYF
TGTGCCAGCAGCTTAGCCGGGACAGTTCTTGGAAACACCATATATTTT
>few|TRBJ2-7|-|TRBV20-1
CSARSGEESSYEQYF
TGCAGTGCTAGAAGTGGGGAGGAGAGCTCCTACGAGCAGTACTTC
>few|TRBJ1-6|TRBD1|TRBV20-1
CSARDQGGWEYPYNSPLHF
TGCAGTGCTAGAGATCAGGGGGGCTGGGAATACCCTTATAATTCACCCCTCCACTTT
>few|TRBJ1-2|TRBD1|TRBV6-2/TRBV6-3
CASSYSQDRGDYGYTF
TGTGCCAGCAGTTACTCGCAGGACAGGGGCGACTATGGCTACACCTTC
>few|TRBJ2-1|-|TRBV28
CASSLNLPEQGGGNEQFF
TGTGCCAGCAGTTTAAACCTTCCTGAACAGGGGGGAGGGAATGAGCAGTTCTTC
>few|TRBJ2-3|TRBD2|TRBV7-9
CASSTTSGERDTQYF
TGTGCCAGCAGCACAACTAGCGGGGAAAGAGATACGCAGTATTTT
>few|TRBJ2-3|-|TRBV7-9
CASSHGGTDTQYF
TGTGCCAGCAGCCACGGGGGCACAGATACGCAGTATTTT
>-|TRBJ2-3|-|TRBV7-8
CASSLMFITDTQYF
TGTGCCAGCAGCTTGATGTTTATCACAGATACGCAGTATTTT
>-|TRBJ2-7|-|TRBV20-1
CSARDDTGTGIYEQYF
TGCAGTGCTAGAGACGACACAGGGACGGGGATTTACGAGCAGTACTTC
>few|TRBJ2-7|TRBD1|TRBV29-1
CSVEGQGASNEQYF
TGCAGCGTGGAGGGACAGGGGGCGTCCAACGAGCAGTACTTC
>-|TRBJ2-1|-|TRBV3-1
CASSPLGVKVDNEQFF
TGTGCCAGCAGCCCCCTGGGGGTTAAAGTGGACAATGAGCAGTTCTTC
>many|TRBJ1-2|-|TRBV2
CASSEEGTPSGYGYTF
TGTGCCAGCAGTGAAGAAGGGACACCGTCAGGCTATGGCTACACCTTC
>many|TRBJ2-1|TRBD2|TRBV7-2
CASSLSGANNEQFF
TGTGCCAGCAGCTTGAGCGGGGCCAACAATGAGCAGTTCTTC
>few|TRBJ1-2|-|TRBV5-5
CASSLEGRSAYGYTF
TGTGCCAGCAGCTTGGAGGGGAGATCGGCCTATGGCTACACCTTC
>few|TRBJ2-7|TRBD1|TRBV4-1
CASSQGTGIEQYF
TGCGCCAGCAGCCAAGGGACAGGGATCGAGCAGTACTTC
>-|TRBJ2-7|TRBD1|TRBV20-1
CSARTSDRGYEQYF
TGCAGTGCTAGAACCTCGGACAGGGGATACGAGCAGTACTTC
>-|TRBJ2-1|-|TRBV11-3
CASSLTEYNEQFF
TGTGCCAGCAGTTTGACTGAGTACAATGAGCAGTTCTTC
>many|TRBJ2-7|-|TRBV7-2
CASSLFGAAYEQYF
TGTGCCAGCAGCTTATTCGGGGCGGCCTACGAGCAGTACTTC
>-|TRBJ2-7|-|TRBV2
CASVGGGYEQYF
TGTGCCAGCGTGGGGGGCGGCTACGAGCAGTACTTC
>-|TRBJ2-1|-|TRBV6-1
CASSDSRYNEQFF
TGTGCCAGCAGTGACAGCCGCTACAATGAGCAGTTCTTC
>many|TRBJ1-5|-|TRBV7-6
CASSLGVFQPQHF
TGTGCCAGCAGCTTAGGGGTTTTTCAGCCCCAGCATTTT
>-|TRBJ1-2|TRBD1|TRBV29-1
CSVAGTDYNYGYTF
TGCAGCGTGGCCGGGACAGACTATAACTATGGCTACACCTTC
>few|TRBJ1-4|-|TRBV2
CASSRSLATNEKLFF
TGTGCCAGCAGTCGATCTTTAGCAACTAATGAAAAACTGTTTTTT
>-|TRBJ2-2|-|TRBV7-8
CASSQRARRNTGELFF
TGTGCCAGCAGCCAGCGGGCCCGCCGTAACACCGGGGAGCTGTTTTTT
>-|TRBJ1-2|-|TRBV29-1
CSVEVVERGYTF
TGCAGCGTTGAAGTTGTGGAGCGTGGCTACACCTTC
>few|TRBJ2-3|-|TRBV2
CASSGGSHLTDTQYF
TGTGCCAGCAGTGGGGGCAGCCATCTCACAGATACGCAGTATTTT
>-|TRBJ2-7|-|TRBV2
CASSAYRVSYEQYF
TGTGCCAGCAGTGCCTACAGGGTCTCCTACGAGCAGTACTTC
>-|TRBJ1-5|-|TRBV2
CASSPGRRLLSNQPQHF
TGTGCCAGCAGTCCGGGACGGCGACTTCTTAGCAATCAGCCCCAGCATTTT
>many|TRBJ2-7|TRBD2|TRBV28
CASSKRLAPYEQYF
TGTGCCAGCAGTAAGAGACTAGCTCCCTACGAGCAGTACTTC
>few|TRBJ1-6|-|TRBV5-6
CASSYEGVFNSPLHF
TGTGCCAGCAGCTACGAGGGGGTATTCAATTCACCCCTCCACTTT
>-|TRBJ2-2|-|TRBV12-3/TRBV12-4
CASSLEPESTGELFF
TGTGCCAGCAGTTTAGAGCCGGAGTCCACCGGGGAGCTGTTTTTT
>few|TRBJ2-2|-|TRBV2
CASPPGPNTGELFF
TGTGCCAGCCCTCCAGGGCCTAACACCGGGGAGCTGTTTTTT
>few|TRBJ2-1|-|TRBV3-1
CASSQELWGPGDEQFF
TGTGCCAGCAGCCAAGAATTATGGGGACCCGGCGATGAGCAGTTCTTC
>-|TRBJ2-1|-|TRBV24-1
CATSVLNEQFF
TGTGCCACCAGTGTACTCAATGAGCAGTTCTTC
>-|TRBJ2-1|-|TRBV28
CASSPTVIGTPGENEQFF
TGTGCCAGCAGTCCCACCGTCATTGGGACCCCGGGGGAGAATGAGCAGTTCTTC
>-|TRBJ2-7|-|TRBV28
CASTPRGVPYEQYF
TGTGCCAGCACCCCAAGGGGGGTACCCTACGAGCAGTACTTC
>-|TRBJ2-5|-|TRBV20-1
CSAREVQGWETQYF
TGCAGTGCTAGAGAAGTACAGGGCTGGGAGACCCAGTACTTC
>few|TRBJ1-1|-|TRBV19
CASSTLTGMNTEAFF
TGTGCCAGTAGTACCCTGACAGGAATGAACACTGAAGCTTTCTTT
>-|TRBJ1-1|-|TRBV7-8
CASSLAPGQTYTEAFF
TGTGCCAGCAGCTTAGCGCCCGGACAGACCTACACTGAAGCTTTCTTT